Shown below are 27 T cell receptor beta chains from a single sample sequenced in a study of blood T cells in healthy people across ages. A sample-barcoded 5' primer and a J-beta primer mix were used in a second PCR of about 6 to 11 cycles. From the 5' RACE reads, TCRdb called clonotypes with MiXCR, one entry per CDR3 protein. Among over 1,200,000 distinct CDR3 sequences listed, around 59% were seen once. Sequencing input: blood. All receptors come from a man between 18 and 35 years old in good health.

V and J are TRBV29-1 and TRBJ1-5, with D perhaps matching TRBD1 (6 bases). The CDR3 has 14 residues. The ends were cut back, 5 bases at V and 2 bases at J, with 13 bases in the middle. Germline assignment: CDR1 SQVTM and CDR2 ANQGSEA. Here the CDR3 DNA reads TGCAGCGTTCTACAGGGCGGGGGCAATCAGCCCCAGCATTTT. Its protein is CSVLQGGGNQPQHF.

The chain uses TRBV12-3 or TRBV12-4 and TRBJ2-1, with D unresolved. With the DNA end fitting TRBJ2-7 better, the J assignment may be wrong. This CDR3 region has 14 residues. The chain's CDR3 is CASSLGRAYNEQYF. The CDR3 coding sequence is TGTGCCAGCAGTTTAGGCAGAGCCTACAATGAGCAGTACTTC.

V gene TRBV20-1 combines with J gene TRBJ2-1, with TRBD2 identical over 8 bases. Germline V gene lookup returns CDR1 DFQATT and CDR2 SNEGSKA (reference sequence). J gave up 8 bases and V 4 bases, and 19 bases lay outside the gene matches. CDR3 length: 17 residues. The CDR3 nucleotides are TGCAGTGCTATAGCGGGGCCGGGAACCATTAAACGGCATGAGCAGTTCTTC. Its protein product is CSAIAGPGTIKRHEQFF.

The V call is TRBV20-1, the J call TRBJ2-3; 11 bases match TRBD2. The CDR3 spans 14 residues. CDR1 and CDR2 (germline): DFQATT, SNEGSKA (reference sequence). Germline trimming cut 6 bases from V and 7 bases from J; bases unmatched to any gene: 9. The CDR3 here is CSAISGTSGYTQYF. The CDR3 DNA follows: TGCAGTGCCATTTCCGGGACTAGCGGTTATACGCAGTATTTT.

V gene TRBV12-5 combines with J gene TRBJ2-2; D is unresolved. Germline V gene sequence: CDR1 LGHNT, CDR2 FRNRAP. Trimming stripped 0 bases from V and 4 bases from J, with 12 bases between. This CDR3 region has 16 residues. The CDR3 bases are TGTGCTAGTGGTTTGGTAGAAGTGGTCATCACCGGGGAGCTGTTTTTT. Protein: CASGLVEVVITGELFF.

The J gene is TRBJ2-2, the V gene TRBV4-1; TRBD1 or TRBD2 may be the D gene (7 bases each). The CDR3 runs to 16 residues. Germline V CDR1 and CDR2: MGHRA, YSYEKL. The V gene lost 3 bases and the J gene lost 3 bases, with 14 bases spanning the gap. CDR3 region: CASSHPTGRDTGELFF. The DNA for the CDR3 is TGCGCCAGCAGCCACCCGACAGGGAGGGACACCGGGGAGCTGTTTTTT.

The V call is TRBV3-1, the J call TRBJ2-4; 8 bases are shared with TRBD2. The J call may be in error: the DNA end matches TRBJ2-7 better. There are 15 residues in the CDR3. Germline-derived CDR1 and CDR2 are LGHDT and YNNKEL (reference sequence). The CDR3 region is CASSWTAGGSDEQYF. The CDR3 nucleotides are TGTGCCAGCAGCTGGACGGCGGGAGGAAGCGACGAGCAGTACTTC.

The chain recombines TRBV11-2 with TRBJ2-3; weak D call: TRBD1 (5 bases). This CDR3 is built from 14 residues. Trimming left V 3 bases short and J 6 bases short, with 13 bases between. Germline values: CDR1 SGHAT, CDR2 FQNNGV. Here the CDR3 DNA reads TGTGCCAGCAGCTTCGTACAGGCCGCGGATACGCAGTATTTT. Protein: CASSFVQAADTQYF.

The rearrangement links TRBV10-3 to TRBJ2-7; D is uncertain. Per the germline V gene, CDR1 is ENHRY and CDR2 is SYGVKD. The CDR3 has 12 amino acids. V was clipped by 7 bases and J by 2 bases, with 9 bases between them. CDR3 coding DNA: TGTGCCATCAAGGGCGGAACCTACGAGCAGTACTTC. Residues: CAIKGGTYEQYF.

CDR3 nucleotide sequence: TGTGCCTGGATCCCCAGGACAGAAGAGACCCAGTACTTC. Protein product: CAWIPRTEETQYF. The V and J genes are TRBV30 and TRBJ2-5; TRBD1 is a possible D gene (6 bases). This CDR3 spans 13 amino acids. Germline values: CDR1 GTSNPN, CDR2 SVGIG (reference sequence). The germline V and J ends were trimmed by 4 bases and 3 bases, with 12 bases remaining between them. The full variable domain, its missing parts supplied by reference TRBV30 and TRBJ2-5, is SQTIHQWPATLVQPVGSPLSLECTVEGTSNPNLYWYRQAAGRGLQLLFYSVGIGQISSEVPQNLSASRPQDRQFILSSKKLLLSDSGFYLCAWIPRTEETQYFGPGTRLLVL.

The gene calls are TRBV4-1 and TRBJ2-1; D gene ambiguous. The CDR3 has 13 residues. Trimming cost V 0 bases and J 2 bases, with 2 bases left between them. Germline loops: CDR1 MGHRA, CDR2 YSYEKL. The CDR3 nucleotides read TGCGCCAGCAGCCAAGAAACCTACAATGAGCAGTTCTTC. Amino acids: CASSQETYNEQFF.

The V gene is TRBV4-1, the J gene TRBJ2-7; 7 nucleotides line up with TRBD1. V was clipped by 5 bases and J by 2 bases; unmatched bases: 9. Germline lookup yields CDR1 MGHRA and CDR2 YSYEKL. This CDR3 spans 15 amino acids. The CDR3 spells CASSDRVGLTYEQYF. The CDR3 DNA is TGCGCCAGCAGCGACAGGGTCGGCCTCACCTACGAGCAGTACTTC.

The chain links TRBV29-1 to TRBJ1-1; a possible D gene is TRBD1 (6 bases). Germline assignment: CDR1 SQVTM and CDR2 ANQGSEA. This CDR3 spans 15 amino acids. V was pared by 6 bases and J by 2 bases, with 19 bases between. This chain's CDR3 is CSVEQGVTGNTEAFF. As DNA, the CDR3 is TGCAGCGTAGAACAGGGAGTCACAGGCAACACTGAAGCTTTCTTT.

This chain links TRBV7-2 with TRBJ2-7; TRBD1 matches at 7 bases. CDR1 is SGHTA and CDR2 is FQGNSA in the germline V gene. V lost 5 bases and J lost 6; bases outside the gene matches: 13. The length of the CDR3 is 15 residues. In DNA, the CDR3 is TGTGCCAGCAGCGACAGGGTGGTAGTCACAAGCGAGCAGTACTTC. Translating gives CASSDRVVVTSEQYF.

This clonotype was found once. The V call is TRBV27, the J call TRBJ2-5; the D gene is possibly TRBD1 (6 bases). Germline lookup yields CDR1 MNHEY and CDR2 SMNVEV (reference sequence). Between the trimmed V and J ends, which lost 4 bases and 2 bases, there was a span of 11 bases. The CDR3 sequence is 14 residues long. The DNA for the CDR3 is TGTGCCAGCAGTTGGTCGGACAGTCAAGAGACCCAGTACTTC. This gives the protein CASSWSDSQETQYF.

Only a few counts were recorded for this clonotype. V and J are TRBV2 and TRBJ2-7; D is possibly TRBD1 (6 bases). The CDR3 consists of 14 residues. CDR1 is SNHLY, CDR2 FYNNEI, per germline. V was trimmed by 11 bases and J by 2 bases, leaving 19 bases between them. This CDR3 is CAVARQVTTYEQYF. For the CDR3, the DNA is TGTGCCGTGGCCCGACAGGTTACTACCTACGAGCAGTACTTC.

This sequence joins TRBV20-1 and TRBJ1-2; D not certain. Germline V gives CDR1 DFQATT, CDR2 SNEGSKA (reference sequence). The CDR3 has 11 amino acids. The V end lost 3 bases, the J end lost 5 bases, and 7 bases lay between the germline ends. CDR3 in amino acids: CSARTAYGYTF. In DNA form, the CDR3 reads TGCAGTGCTAGGACTGCTTATGGCTACACCTTC.

This clonotype has more than one count but fewer than ten. As DNA, the CDR3 is TGTGCCAGCAGTCGAACAGGGGAGACCCAGTACTTC. Protein: CASSRTGETQYF. The chain couples TRBV6-2 or TRBV6-3 to TRBJ2-5, with a possible D match to TRBD1 (6 bases). V was shortened by 5 bases and J by 5 bases, with 9 bases between the two germline ends. This CDR3 comprises 12 residues. Germline V gene lookup returns CDR1 MNHEY and CDR2 SVGEGT.

The chain is built from TRBV6-1 and TRBJ1-2; D call uncertain. The CDR3 contains 15 residues. V lost 2 bases, J lost 4 bases, and 14 bases lay in between. CDR1 and CDR2 from the germline V gene are MNHNS and SASEGT. CDR3: CASSETHRFSYGYTF. CDR3 nucleotide sequence: TGTGCCAGCAGTGAAACCCACCGATTTTCCTATGGCTACACCTTC.

This rearrangement joins TRBV7-9 to TRBJ2-7, with a possible D match to TRBD2 (6 bases). Per the germline V gene, CDR1 is SEHNR and CDR2 is FQNEAQ (reference sequence). V lost 1 base and J 3 bases, leaving 10 bases between the germline ends. This CDR3 has 14 residues. As DNA, the CDR3 is TGTGCCAGCAGCTTAGAGGTAGCGGACTACGAGCAGTACTTC. This encodes CASSLEVADYEQYF.

CDR3 protein: CASSLTTRGYTF. The CDR3 DNA sequence: TGTGCCAGCAGTTTAACTACTAGGGGCTACACCTTC. The chain combines TRBV12-3 or TRBV12-4 with TRBJ1-2; D is ambiguous. V lost 2 bases to trimming and J lost 8 bases, with 9 bases between them. This CDR3 has 12 residues.

This clonotype turned up a few times. The chain recombines TRBV20-1 with TRBJ2-5; TRBD2 matches 8 bases. V shed 3 bases, J shed 2 bases, and the junction held 8 bases outside the gene matches. CDR1 DFQATT and CDR2 SNEGSKA come from the germline V gene (reference sequence). The CDR3 runs 15 residues. CDR3 DNA sequence: TGCAGTGCTAGTAAGGCTAGCGGGCTACAAGAGACCCAGTACTTC. Residues: CSASKASGLQETQYF.

The chain couples TRBV2 to TRBJ2-2; maybe TRBD1 (6 bases). V dropped 10 bases and J dropped 7 bases, with 22 bases sitting between them. Germline V gene data show CDR1 as SNHLY and CDR2 as FYNNEI. This CDR3 has 15 amino acids. The CDR3 nucleotides are TGTGCCACCCCGAACCCCAAGGGGGAAGTCGGGGAGCTGTTTTTT. Its protein is CATPNPKGEVGELFF. Full variable domain (missing parts from reference TRBV2 and TRBJ2-2): EPEVTQTPSHQVTQMGQEVILRCVPISNHLYFYWYRQILGQKVEFLVSFYNNEISEKSEIFDDQFSVERPDGSNFTLKIRSTKLEDSAMYFCATPNPKGEVGELFFGEGSRLTVL.

This clonotype was recorded once. The chain links TRBV4-2 to TRBJ2-2; TRBD1 is a possible D gene (6 bases). The CDR3 totals 15 residues. The V gene's germline CDR1 is LGHNA and CDR2 YNFKEQ. V was cut by 8 bases and J by 7 bases, with 20 bases left in between. The CDR3 nucleotides read TGTGCCAGCCTTGGTGGGGCAGGGGACGTCGGGGAGCTGTTTTTT. Its protein is CASLGGAGDVGELFF.

This chain connects TRBV27 to TRBJ2-1; 11 bases match TRBD2. J was trimmed by 9 bases and V by 6 bases; bases with no gene match: 16. Germline V gene data show CDR1 as MNHEY and CDR2 as SMNVEV (reference sequence). The CDR3 has 17 residues. The CDR3 sequence: CASSHRLIAGGGFEQFF. The CDR3 DNA is TGTGCCAGCAGCCACAGACTCATAGCGGGAGGGGGCTTTGAGCAGTTCTTC.

This clonotype came up a few times. This chain uses TRBV29-1 with TRBJ2-3; D tentatively reads TRBD1 or TRBD2 (5 bases each). The V end was cut by 3 bases, the J end by 5 bases, with 12 bases between. This CDR3 region has 13 residues. CDR1 and CDR2 (germline): SQVTM, ANQGSEA. This CDR3 is CSVEWGRRDTQYF. The CDR3, as DNA: TGCAGCGTTGAGTGGGGACGGAGAGATACGCAGTATTTT.

The chain is built from TRBV20-1 and TRBJ2-5; 8 positions agree with TRBD2. CDR1 and CDR2 (germline): DFQATT, SNEGSKA (reference sequence). J was trimmed by 3 bases and V by 3 bases; bases with no gene match: 6. The CDR3 has 14 amino acids. CDR3 region: CSARGTSGKETQYF. CDR3 nucleotides: TGCAGTGCTAGGGGTACTAGCGGAAAAGAGACCCAGTACTTC.